This T cell receptor beta chain appears in the sequencing data of a study of OX40 agonist ivuxolimab in advanced cancers. Study context: Partial responses occurred in three patients (one hepatocellular carcinoma, two cutaneous melanoma). Overall study findings and caveats: A proportion of nonresponders additionally exhibited low normalized T-cell clonal expansion.

Using immunoSEQ multiplex PCR, the repertoire was profiled, and TCRdb retains in-frame clones only, with some absent. The sample lists roughly 74,000 clones; approximately 95% were seen once. To note about this clone: What it binds is not known.

The CDR3 totals 15 residues. Germline V gene sequence: CDR1 MGHRA, CDR2 YSYEKL. V was pared by 0 bases and J by 2 bases, with 10 bases between. This sequence was found in an adult with an advanced solid tumor such as melanoma, head and neck, liver or kidney cancer. The genes are TRBV4-1 and TRBJ1-2; no reliable D call. The sequencing here drew on CD4+ or CD8+ T cells sorted from blood, taken in a trial of the OX40 agonist ivuxolimab. The CDR3 bases are TGCGCCAGCAGCCAAGAACACAGAATAAACTATGGCTACACCTTC. Amino acid sequence: CASSQEHRINYGYTF.